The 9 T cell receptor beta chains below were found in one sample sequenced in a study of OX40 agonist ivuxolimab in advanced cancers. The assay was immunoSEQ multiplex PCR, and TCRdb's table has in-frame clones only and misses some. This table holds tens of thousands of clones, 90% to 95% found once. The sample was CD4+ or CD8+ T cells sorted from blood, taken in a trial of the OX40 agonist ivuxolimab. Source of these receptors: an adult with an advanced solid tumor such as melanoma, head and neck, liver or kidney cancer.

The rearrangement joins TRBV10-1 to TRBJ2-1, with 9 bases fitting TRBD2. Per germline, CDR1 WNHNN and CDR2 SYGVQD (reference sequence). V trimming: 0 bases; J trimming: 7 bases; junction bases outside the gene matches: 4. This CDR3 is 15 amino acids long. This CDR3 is CASSESGAGGNEQFF. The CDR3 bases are TGCGCCAGCAGTGAGTCTGGAGCGGGAGGAAATGAGCAGTTCTTC.

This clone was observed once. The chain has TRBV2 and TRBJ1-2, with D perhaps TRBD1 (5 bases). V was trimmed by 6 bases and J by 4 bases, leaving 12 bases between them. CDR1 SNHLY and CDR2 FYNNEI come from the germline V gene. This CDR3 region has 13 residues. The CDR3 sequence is CASSPGPLYGYTF. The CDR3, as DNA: TGTGCCAGCAGCCCGGGGCCGCTCTATGGCTACACCTTC.

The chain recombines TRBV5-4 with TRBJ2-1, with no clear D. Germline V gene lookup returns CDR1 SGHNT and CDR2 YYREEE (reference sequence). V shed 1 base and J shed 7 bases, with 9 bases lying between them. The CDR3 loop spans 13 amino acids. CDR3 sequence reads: CASSLTGGNEQFF. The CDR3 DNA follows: TGTGCCAGCAGCTTGACGGGTGGGAATGAGCAGTTCTTC.

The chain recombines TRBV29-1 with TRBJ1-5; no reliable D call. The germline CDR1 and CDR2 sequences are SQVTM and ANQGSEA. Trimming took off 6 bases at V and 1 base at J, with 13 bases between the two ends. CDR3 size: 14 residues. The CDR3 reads CSVQVGGSNQPQHF. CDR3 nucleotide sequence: TGCAGCGTCCAGGTGGGAGGAAGCAATCAGCCCCAGCATTTT.

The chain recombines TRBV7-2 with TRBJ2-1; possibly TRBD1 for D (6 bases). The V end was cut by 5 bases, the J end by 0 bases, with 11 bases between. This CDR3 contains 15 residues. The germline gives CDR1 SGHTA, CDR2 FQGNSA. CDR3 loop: CASSTDSSSYNEQFF. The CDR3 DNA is TGTGCCAGCAGCACGGACAGCAGCTCCTACAATGAGCAGTTCTTC.

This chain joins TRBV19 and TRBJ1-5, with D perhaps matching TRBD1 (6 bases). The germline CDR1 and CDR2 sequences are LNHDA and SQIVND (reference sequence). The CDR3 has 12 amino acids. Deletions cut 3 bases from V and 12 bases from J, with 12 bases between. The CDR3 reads CASSIQGLLQHF. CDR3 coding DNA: TGTGCCAGTAGTATCCAGGGGCTGCTCCAGCATTTT.

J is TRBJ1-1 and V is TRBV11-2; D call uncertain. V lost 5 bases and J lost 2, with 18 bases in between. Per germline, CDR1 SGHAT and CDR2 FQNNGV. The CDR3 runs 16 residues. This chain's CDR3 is CASSQLMGSYNTEAFF. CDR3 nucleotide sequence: TGTGCCAGCAGCCAGCTCATGGGCAGCTACAACACTGAAGCTTTCTTT.

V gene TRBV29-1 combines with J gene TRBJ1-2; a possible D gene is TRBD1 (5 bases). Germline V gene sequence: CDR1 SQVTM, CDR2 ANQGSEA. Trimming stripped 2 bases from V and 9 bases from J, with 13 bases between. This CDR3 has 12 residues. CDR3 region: CSVEQTGLSYTF. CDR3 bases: TGCAGCGTTGAACAAACGGGGCTCAGCTACACCTTC.

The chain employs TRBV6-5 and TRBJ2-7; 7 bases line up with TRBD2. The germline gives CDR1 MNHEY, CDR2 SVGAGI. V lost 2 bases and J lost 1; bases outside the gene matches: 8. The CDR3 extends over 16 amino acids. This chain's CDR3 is CASSYVKTGGSYEQYF. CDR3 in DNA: TGTGCCAGCAGTTACGTTAAGACGGGGGGTTCCTACGAGCAGTACTTC.